The TCR beta chain described here comes from a study of CD8 T cells in Susac syndrome. With random hexamers, roughly 0.45 to 1 ug RNA was reverse transcribed. The method of amplification for TCR beta CDR3 was immunoSEQ multiplex PCR, covering 54 Vbeta and 13 Jbeta. TCRdb re-called the immunoSEQ multiplex PCR reads with MiXCR, one entry per CDR3 protein. The table shows about 180,000 distinct CDR3 sequences, with approximately 95% occurring only once. The J segment lost 3 bases and the V segment lost 3 bases, leaving 8 bases of the junction unmatched. There are 17 residues in the CDR3. CDR1 SEHNR and CDR2 FQNEAQ come from the germline V gene (reference sequence). In contrast to the negatively isolated CD8+ and CD4+ T cells, TEMRA cells were FACS-enriched.

The chain carries TRBV7-9 and TRBJ2-6; 7 bases line up with TRBD1. The sequence derives from a human donor with multiple sclerosis. The material sequenced was CD8+ T cells from PBMCs. CDR3 protein: CASSLSGGAFGANVLTF. In DNA, the CDR3 is TGTGCCAGCAGCTTGTCAGGGGGTGCTTTTGGGGCCAACGTCCTGACTTTC.